This TCR beta chain was captured in a study of T cells in Graves' hyperthyroidism and ophthalmopathy. For the study at large: Peripheral blood was acquired at first diagnosis, ahead of any therapy whatsoever.

The CDR3 sequence is 15 residues long. The V gene's germline CDR1 is SGHRS and CDR2 YFSETQ. V trimming: 4 bases; J trimming: 4 bases; junction bases outside the gene matches: 7. RNA transcripts served as the template for amplifying TCR beta CDR3 regions. TCR CDR3 underwent first-round RT-PCR with the HTBI primer set. TCRdb fed the multiplex PCR reads into MiXCR, producing one record per CDR3 protein. Found here are a few hundred thousand distinct CDR3 sequences, 15% to 18% of them singletons; the top ten hold under 7.5%. The study, taken as a whole, reports: The model forecast ophthalmopathy, anticipating it by a median around 6.9 months before onset.

This clonotype occurred many times. No antigen is known for it. The sequenced sample was blood. The genes are TRBV5-1 and TRBJ2-1; the match to TRBD2 covers 8 bases. This TCR was sampled from a woman aged 25 to 39 with Graves' hyperthyroidism. CDR3 region: CASSIGSGGYNEQFF. The CDR3 DNA sequence: TGCGCCAGCAGCATAGGGTCGGGAGGGTACAATGAGCAGTTCTTC.